The clone carrying this TCR beta chain was recorded a few times. Antigen unknown. It was with 60 Vbeta and 13 Jbeta primers that the PCR ran. This table comes from immunoSEQ multiplex PCR, and its TCRdb copy is limited to in-frame clones, with some not included. Of around 140,000 clones detected, 72% appear once; the ten largest clones hold about 3.9%. This sample is part of a study of cytomegalovirus exposure and HLA in healthy donors. Study results and limitations: Previous analysis showed most TCR beta V segments were productive about 87% or about 30% of the time.

The germline gives CDR1 MNHEY, CDR2 SVGAGI. CDR3 size: 14 residues. Trimming stripped 3 bases from V and 6 bases from J, with 14 bases between. This TCR was recovered from a man aged 45-65 years in good health and CMV-seropositive. Sequenced sample: PBMCs. V is TRBV6-5 and J is TRBJ1-1; tentatively, D is TRBD1 (6 bases). The CDR3 loop is CASSYGTQLPEAFF. Here the CDR3 DNA reads TGTGCCAGCAGTTATGGGACACAGTTGCCTGAAGCTTTCTTT.